This entry lists 19 T cell receptor beta chains sequenced from one sample in a study of regulatory T cells in long-lasting Graves disease. Time point: persistent/refractory GD, antithyroid drugs over 5 years with positive TRAb. PBMCs were the source of the RNA used for TCR sequencing. Arm-PCR of CDR3 regions with iRepertoire HTBI primers generated TCR beta libraries. From the multiplex PCR reads, TCRdb called clonotypes with MiXCR, one entry per CDR3 protein. This table holds 350,000 to 500,000 distinct CDR3 sequences, around 20% found once. The sequenced sample was peripheral blood mononuclear cells (PBMCs), obtained when the disease was refractory, from a patient treated with antithyroid drugs. The receptors shown here come from a female donor with Graves disease.

Many counts were recorded for this clonotype. The chain links TRBV11-2 to TRBJ2-3, with D unresolved. The CDR3 runs 12 residues. V dropped 2 bases and J dropped 2 bases, with 2 bases sitting between them. The germline gives CDR1 SGHAT, CDR2 FQNNGV. CDR3 in amino acids: CASSLTTDTQYF. In DNA form, the CDR3 reads TGTGCCAGCAGCTTAACCACAGATACGCAGTATTTT.

This clonotype was recorded at least ten times. This rearrangement joins TRBV6-5 to TRBJ1-6; no firm D call. Trimming removed 4 bases from V and 8 bases from J, with 9 bases in between. Germline lookup yields CDR1 MNHEY and CDR2 SVGAGI. The CDR3 runs to 13 residues. For the CDR3, the DNA is TGTGCCAGCAGTTCCCTCGCGGATTCACCCCTCCACTTT. It translates to CASSSLADSPLHF.

Many counts were recorded for this clonotype. This chain uses TRBV19 with TRBJ2-7, with 8 bases aligning to TRBD1. The CDR3 contains 15 residues. CDR1 and CDR2 from the germline V gene are LNHDA and SQIVND (reference sequence). V was clipped by 5 bases and J by 5 bases; unmatched bases: 11. The CDR3 sequence is CASSFQRTGRNEQYF. CDR3 nucleotide sequence: TGTGCCAGTAGTTTCCAGAGGACAGGGAGGAACGAGCAGTACTTC.

In this sample, this clonotype turned up a few times. J is TRBJ1-1 and V is TRBV6-2 or TRBV6-3, with 7 bases aligning to TRBD1. The CDR3 has 13 amino acids. The trim removed 8 bases at V and 3 bases at J, leaving 6 bases unmatched. CDR1 and CDR2 from the germline V gene are MNHEY and SVGEGT. The CDR3 bases are TGTGCCAGCGGGGACAGTGGGGACACTGAAGCTTTCTTT. It specifies CASGDSGDTEAFF.

In its sample, this clonotype was seen many times. The chain links TRBV5-1 to TRBJ2-7, with D maybe TRBD1 (6 bases). V was trimmed by 3 bases and J by 2 bases, leaving 15 bases between them. Germline CDR1 and CDR2: SGHRS and YFSETQ. CDR3 size: 15 residues. CDR3: CASSSPGTPPYEQYF. CDR3 nucleotide sequence: TGCGCCAGCAGCTCCCCCGGGACACCCCCCTACGAGCAGTACTTC.

This chain joins TRBV12-3 or TRBV12-4 and TRBJ2-1; 8 nucleotides match TRBD2. This CDR3 comprises 17 residues. V shed 5 bases, J shed 8 bases, and the junction held 17 bases outside the gene matches. The CDR3 sequence: CASSLPSGLAGFHEQFF. The CDR3 nucleotides are TGTGCCAGCAGTCTCCCCTCGGGTCTAGCGGGTTTTCATGAGCAGTTCTTC.

A few counts support this clonotype. The V call is TRBV7-3, the J call TRBJ2-2, with TRBD2 as a possible D gene (7 bases). Germline CDR1 and CDR2: SGHTA and FQGTGA. V lost 2 bases to trimming and J lost 4 bases, with 20 bases between them. CDR3 length: 18 amino acids. The CDR3 reads CASSLRGAVPHCTGELFF. In nucleotides, the CDR3 is TGTGCCAGCAGCTTACGGGGGGCAGTCCCCCACTGCACCGGGGAGCTGTTTTTT.

This clonotype has at least ten counts. CDR3 sequence: CASTPDTGPNYGYTF. CDR3 bases: TGTGCCAGTACCCCCGACACAGGCCCTAACTATGGCTACACCTTC. The chain joins TRBV19 to TRBJ1-2; maybe TRBD1 (5 bases). Trimming cost V 7 bases and J 0 bases, with 15 bases left between them. The germline gives CDR1 LNHDA, CDR2 SQIVND (reference sequence). This CDR3 is 15 amino acids long. Filled out from reference TRBV19 and TRBJ1-2, the complete variable domain reads DGGITQSPKYLFRKEGQNVTLSCEQNLNHDAMYWYRQDPGQGLRLIYYSQIVNDFQKGDIAEGYSVSREKKESFPLTVTSAQKNPTAFYLCASTPDTGPNYGYTFGSGTRLTVV.

CDR3 in amino acids: CASSLWTSNHEQFF. In nucleotides, the CDR3 is TGTGCCAGCAGCTTATGGACTAGCAACCATGAGCAGTTCTTC. The V and J genes are TRBV11-2 and TRBJ2-1, with 8 bases that match TRBD2. The V gene's germline CDR1 is SGHAT and CDR2 FQNNGV. The CDR3 totals 14 residues. Trimming removed 2 bases from V and 8 bases from J; junction bases left unmatched: 5.

This clonotype was counted a few times. The chain couples TRBV5-4 to TRBJ2-7, with TRBD1 as a possible D gene (5 bases). The CDR3 runs 14 residues. CDR1 and CDR2 (germline): SGHNT, YYREEE (reference sequence). The ends were cut back, 2 bases at V and 2 bases at J, with 11 bases in the middle. CDR3 coding DNA: TGTGCCAGCAGCTTAACGCCAGGGACCTACGAGCAGTACTTC. It codes for CASSLTPGTYEQYF.

The chain employs TRBV6-4 and TRBJ1-1; D not certain. Germline V CDR1 and CDR2: MRHNA, SNTAGT. The ends were cut back, 5 bases at V and 3 bases at J, with 10 bases in the middle. This CDR3 spans 13 amino acids. This CDR3 reads CASSSDIDTEAFF. CDR3 nucleotide sequence: TGTGCCAGCAGTTCCGACATCGACACTGAAGCTTTCTTT.

The gene calls are TRBV5-1 and TRBJ2-5, with D maybe TRBD2 (5 bases). The V end was cut by 5 bases, the J end by 2 bases, with 13 bases between. Looked up from germline, CDR1 is SGHRS and CDR2 is YFSETQ. CDR3 length: 14 amino acids. As DNA, the CDR3 is TGCGCCAGCAGAAAGGGCGGAGGTCAAGAGACCCAGTACTTC. This gives the protein CASRKGGGQETQYF.

This sequence joins TRBV7-6 and TRBJ2-5; D remains unclear. Trimming removed 2 bases at V and 2 bases at J, with 12 bases between. This CDR3 has 15 residues. Germline V gives CDR1 SGHVS, CDR2 FNYEAQ. CDR3 DNA sequence: TGTGCCAGCAGCTTACGCTCGGTTCAGCAAGAGACCCAGTACTTC. It encodes CASSLRSVQQETQYF.

The table lists this clonotype with many counts. The chain joins TRBV18 to TRBJ1-1; D uncertain. The CDR3 spans 15 residues. V was pared by 3 bases and J by 7 bases, with 18 bases between. CDR1 is KGHSH, CDR2 LQKENI, per germline. Written as DNA, the CDR3 is TGTGCCAGCTCACCGACGGGAGGGTGGACCGTTGAAGCTTTCTTT. This codes for CASSPTGGWTVEAFF.

This clonotype was found many times. The J gene is TRBJ2-5, the V gene TRBV20-1; no clear D gene. CDR3 length equals 12 residues. The V and J ends lost 6 bases and 2 bases respectively, with 10 bases between them. Looked up from germline, CDR1 is DFQATT and CDR2 is SNEGSKA (reference sequence). CDR3: CSAVGLQETQYF. CDR3 nucleotide sequence: TGCAGTGCGGTCGGATTACAAGAGACCCAGTACTTC.

This rearrangement joins TRBV27 to TRBJ2-7; 7 nucleotides match TRBD1. Germline lookup yields CDR1 MNHEY and CDR2 SMNVEV (reference sequence). V lost 5 bases, J lost 0 bases, and 10 bases stayed unmatched. The CDR3 has 16 residues. The CDR3 here is CASSPSGQTPSYEQYF. The CDR3 DNA reads as TGTGCCAGCAGTCCCTCGGGACAGACTCCCTCCTACGAGCAGTACTTC.

V gene TRBV12-3 or TRBV12-4 combines with J gene TRBJ2-1; D call uncertain. The CDR3 is 19 residues long. Trimming stripped 1 base from V and 0 bases from J, with 19 bases between. CDR3 sequence reads: CASSLGGWLDGSSYNEQFF. Here the CDR3 DNA reads TGTGCCAGCAGTTTAGGTGGCTGGTTAGATGGAAGCTCCTACAATGAGCAGTTCTTC.

This clonotype has at least ten counts. The V call is TRBV15, the J call TRBJ2-5; D is undetermined. Germline values: CDR1 LNHNV, CDR2 YYDKDF (reference sequence). V was pared by 0 bases and J by 5 bases, with 13 bases between. The length of the CDR3 is 15 residues. This CDR3 is CATSRDLLRGETQYF. CDR3 nucleotides: TGTGCCACCAGCAGAGATCTGCTCCGCGGCGAGACCCAGTACTTC.

The genes are TRBV6-5 and TRBJ2-7, with 10 bases identical to TRBD1. The CDR3 consists of 14 residues. CDR1 is MNHEY and CDR2 is SVGAGI in the germline V gene. The J segment lost 6 bases and the V segment lost 2 bases, leaving 4 bases of the junction unmatched. CDR3 residues: CASSYGGQGSEQYF. The CDR3, as DNA: TGTGCCAGCAGTTACGGGGGACAGGGGAGCGAGCAGTACTTC.